This TCR beta chain was identified in a study of CD8 T cells in Susac syndrome. Trimming removed 3 bases at V and 4 bases at J, with 12 bases between. The CDR3 is 14 residues long. CDR1 is MNHEY and CDR2 is SMNVEV in the germline V gene (reference sequence). A quantity of about 0.5 to 1 ug RNA underwent reverse transcription using random hexamers. Amplification of TCR beta CDR3 across 54 Vbeta and 13 Jbeta was performed with immunoSEQ multiplex PCR. TCRdb independently ran MiXCR on the immunoSEQ multiplex PCR reads; one entry per CDR3 protein. The table shows fewer than 35,000 distinct CDR3 sequences, with 94% occurring only once. Healthy donors constituted the controls, which were matched for age and sex. FACS was used to enrich TEMRA cells, whereas the CD8+ and CD4+ T cells were obtained by negative isolation.

The chain uses TRBV27 and TRBJ1-2, with D possibly being TRBD1 (6 bases). Input material: CD8+ T cells from PBMCs. This sequence was found in a human donor in good health. In DNA form, the CDR3 reads TGTGCCAGCAGTTTGGGGGGCGCTCTCTATGGCTACACCTTC. As protein: CASSLGGALYGYTF.